These T cell receptor beta chains were read from a single sample in a study of shared T cell receptors in the human thymus. Assay used: immunoSEQ multiplex PCR; TCRdb lists only in-frame clones, some missing. The profile covers around 340,000 clones, with roughly 94% appearing a single time and approximately 0.018% taken by the ten largest. Sequencing input: thymocytes. The source is a human donor. Both conserved end residues are part of each CDR3. A D gene is named only where the DNA matches it firmly.

TRBD2	TRBV11-1	TRBJ2-1	CASWEGTRRGFF
TRBD2	TRBV7-6	TRBJ2-2	CASSLSGRDTGELFF
.	TRBV5-4	TRBJ2-4	CASSLAGGGKAAKNIQYF
TRBD1	TRBV5-1	TRBJ2-7	CASSGQTGAQIIPHEQYF
.	TRBV18	TRBJ1-2	CASSPTGNSGMSGYTF
.	TRBV11-3	TRBJ2-2	CASSPHLSDTGELFF
.	TRBV6-1	TRBJ2-5	CASSESETQYF
.	TRBV4-2	TRBJ2-1	CASSQDRCAVPGYNEQFF
TRBD2	TRBV7-2	TRBJ2-1	CASSQGTSGRACEQFF
TRBD1	TRBV27	TRBJ2-1	CASHADGTGSDEQFF
TRBD1	TRBV25-1	TRBJ1-4	CASSGTGISTNEKLFF
TRBD2	TRBV6-1	TRBJ2-1	CASSGAMREGSYNEQFF
.	TRBV6-5	TRBJ2-4	CASSRNRGAKNIQYF
TRBD2	TRBV28	TRBJ2-1	CASSLGLAGPNEQFF
.	TRBV30	TRBJ1-1	CAWRDGTVNTEAFF
.	TRBV14	TRBJ2-7	CASSPQTVYEQYF
.	TRBV27	TRBJ1-5	CASSDSGNQPQHF
TRBD2	TRBV27	TRBJ2-3	CASRPGGGTSGRMTDTQYF
.	TRBV28	TRBJ2-3	CASGPGSPPRTDTQYF
TRBD2	TRBV4-3	TRBJ2-7	CASSQEKGGDSYEQYF
.	TRBV25-1	TRBJ2-1	CAAGLFYNEQFF
TRBD1	TRBV28	TRBJ1-3	CASRRKPAIKDREALGNTIYF
TRBD1	TRBV28	TRBJ2-7	CASSLEGALNEQYF
TRBD2	TRBV6-5	TRBJ2-1	CASSSRRPSGTNEQFF
TRBD2	TRBV29-1	TRBJ2-7	CSVPKPGDTTREGSYEQYF
.	TRBV6-6	TRBJ2-1	CASRPLVGGGNEQFF
.	TRBV27	TRBJ1-3	CASSLVGGSGNTIYF
TRBD1	TRBV7-9	TRBJ2-2	CASSPGTGYYGELFF
TRBD1	TRBV7-9	TRBJ2-1	CASSQGGHEQFF
TRBD1	TRBV27	TRBJ2-2	CASRLTGANTGELFF
.	TRBV27	TRBJ2-7	CASSLGAGAYEQYF
.	TRBV28	TRBJ2-5	CASSRTVLQETQYF
TRBD1	TRBV7-9	TRBJ1-3	CASSLGRGLGTIYF
.	TRBV10-2	TRBJ1-5	CASSGAVYSNQPQHF
.	TRBV27	TRBJ2-3	CASIMRRTRPHTQYF
.	TRBV27	TRBJ2-7	CASSLSLTDEQYF
.	TRBV20-1	TRBJ1-4	CSARAPEKLFF
.	TRBV7-9	TRBJ1-1	CASSLRSENTEAFF
TRBD1	TRBV14	TRBJ2-2	CASSLGTGGSLNTGELFF
.	TRBV28	TRBJ1-3	CASRVTSGNTIYF
.	TRBV7-8	TRBJ1-5	CASSLATGSHQPQHF
TRBD2	TRBV27	TRBJ2-7	CASSLNGGYYEQYF
.	TRBV4-1	TRBJ2-7	CASSQDGTFSSYEQYF
TRBD2	TRBV11-2	TRBJ2-5	CASSLGTSGRVNETQYF
TRBD2	TRBV19	TRBJ2-7	CASRPLAGPSYEQYF
TRBD1	TRBV10-3	TRBJ1-1	CAISVPQGATATEAFF
.	TRBV2	TRBJ2-7	CASRGTTVKGTYEQYF
.	TRBV7-9	TRBJ2-1	CASSLGHPADEQFF
.	TRBV4-1	TRBJ1-1	CASSQGNKTPEWLTEAFF
TRBD2	TRBV4-3	TRBJ2-1	CASSRWTSPMDEQFF
.	TRBV6-5	TRBJ2-5	CASSSDLGGVTQYF
TRBD2	TRBV6-1	TRBJ2-5	CATGSRTSGGETQYF
.	TRBV5-6	TRBJ2-2	CASSSGSDLKGEKGGELFF
.	TRBV28	TRBJ2-1	CASSFGTEQFF
.	TRBV15	TRBJ2-1	CATSRGLISYNEQFF